Below, 31 T cell receptor beta chains from the same sample are listed, as sequenced in a study of T cells in Graves' hyperthyroidism and ophthalmopathy. The TCR beta CDR3 regions underwent amplification using RNA transcripts as the source. First-round RT-PCR of the TCR CDR3 relied on the HTBI primer set. TCRdb processed the multiplex PCR reads anew with MiXCR; each CDR3 protein has one entry. The sample contains hundreds of thousands of distinct CDR3 sequences, approximately 15% of which appear only once. Material: blood. Source of these receptors: a woman in her twenties or thirties with Graves' hyperthyroidism that later progressed to Graves' ophthalmopathy.

This clonotype appeared many times. The chain recombines TRBV30 with TRBJ2-5, with D perhaps matching TRBD2 (5 bases). Germline CDR1 reads GTSNPN; CDR2 reads SVGIG (reference sequence). V gave up 4 bases and J gave up 4 bases, with 10 bases separating them. The CDR3 contains 12 residues. CDR3 sequence (DNA): TGTGCCTGGAAGGAAGGGAGAGAGACCCAGTACTTC. Its translation: CAWKEGRETQYF.

Many counts were recorded for this clonotype. The rearrangement joins TRBV28 to TRBJ2-7; D might be TRBD1 or TRBD2, each matching 6 bases. The CDR3 runs to 14 residues. CDR1 and CDR2 (germline): MDHEN, SYDVKM. V lost 5 bases and J 2 bases, leaving 13 bases between the germline ends. This chain's CDR3 is CASSKSGGPYEQYF. In DNA, the CDR3 is TGTGCCAGCAGTAAATCCGGGGGCCCCTACGAGCAGTACTTC.

Ten or more counts support this clonotype. The chain is built from TRBV28 and TRBJ2-1; 11 bases line up with TRBD1. This CDR3 is built from 14 residues. Per the germline V gene, CDR1 is MDHEN and CDR2 is SYDVKM. V shed 6 bases, J shed 9 bases, and the junction held 7 bases outside the gene matches. Here the CDR3 DNA reads TGTGCCAGCAGCCTTTCAGGGACAGGGGGTGAGCAGTTCTTC. Residues: CASSLSGTGGEQFF.

Comment on this clonotype: A much larger clone lies a single base off, so this may be a read error. V and J are TRBV2 and TRBJ1-2, with D maybe TRBD1 (5 bases). V lost 1 base to trimming and J lost 7 bases, with 19 bases between them. Per the germline V gene, CDR1 is SNHLY and CDR2 is FYNNEI. This CDR3 is 16 amino acids long. The CDR3 spells CASSEVDSAKYCGYTF. CDR3 coding DNA: TGTGCCAGCAGTGAAGTAGACAGTGCTAAATACTGTGGCTACACCTTC.

This clonotype was counted many times. The chain couples TRBV12-3 or TRBV12-4 to TRBJ2-7; 9 nucleotides agree with TRBD2. There are 15 residues in the CDR3. The V and J ends lost 5 bases and 0 bases, in that order; junction bases with no gene match: 5. The CDR3 coding sequence is TGTGCCAGCAGTCCTCATAGCGGGAGCTCCTACGAGCAGTACTTC. It codes for CASSPHSGSSYEQYF.

In this sample, this clonotype turned up many times. The chain couples TRBV18 to TRBJ2-1, with D possibly being TRBD1 or TRBD2 (5 bases each). The CDR3 extends over 15 amino acids. CDR1 and CDR2 from the germline V gene are KGHSH and LQKENI. V was cut by 2 bases and J by 4 bases, with 12 bases left in between. CDR3 DNA sequence: TGTGCCAGCTCACCAACCGGGACGGGGTACAATGAGCAGTTCTTC. Translated, it gives CASSPTGTGYNEQFF. Together with reference TRBV18 and TRBJ2-1, the CDR3 gives the full variable domain: NAGVMQNPRHLVRRRGQEARLRCSPMKGHSHVYWYRQLPEEGLKFMVYLQKENIIDESGMPKERFSAEFPKEGPSILRIQQVVRGDSAAYFCASSPTGTGYNEQFFGPGTRLTVL.

This CDR3 is CASSGGPDSYNEQFF. For the CDR3, the DNA is TGTGCCAGCAGCGGGGGACCTGACTCCTACAATGAGCAGTTCTTC. The chain recombines TRBV9 with TRBJ2-1; D may correspond to TRBD1 or TRBD2 (5 bases each). V was clipped by 3 bases and J by 0 bases, with 10 bases between them. The CDR3 has 15 residues. CDR1 and CDR2 (germline): SGDLS, YYNGEE.

This clonotype has a count of ten or more. The chain has TRBV20-1 and TRBJ1-5; D may be TRBD1 (5 bases). The CDR3 consists of 14 residues. Germline V gene lookup returns CDR1 DFQATT and CDR2 SNEGSKA (reference sequence). Trimming took off 1 base at V and 4 bases at J, with 11 bases between the two ends. CDR3 protein: CSARVGTLNQPQHF. The CDR3 coding sequence is TGCAGTGCTAGAGTGGGGACCCTGAATCAGCCCCAGCATTTT.

In this sample, this clonotype turned up many times. The chain joins TRBV24-1 to TRBJ1-2; D not resolved. Trimming took 5 bases from V and 2 from J, leaving 8 bases between them. The CDR3 consists of 13 residues. Germline CDR1 is KGHDR and CDR2 is SFDVKD. CDR3 region: CATSAAENYGYTF. As DNA, the CDR3 is TGTGCCACCAGTGCTGCAGAAAACTATGGCTACACCTTC.

This clonotype has just a few counts. The chain couples TRBV19 to TRBJ1-1; TRBD1 might be the D (5 bases). V was cut by 7 bases and J by 0 bases, with 12 bases left in between. This CDR3 spans 14 amino acids. Germline V gene sequence: CDR1 LNHDA, CDR2 SQIVND (reference sequence). This CDR3 is CASMGGVLNTEAFF. The CDR3 DNA sequence: TGTGCCAGTATGGGAGGGGTCCTGAACACTGAAGCTTTCTTT.

This clonotype was found many times. The chain joins TRBV29-1 to TRBJ2-3; no firm D call. The ends were cut back, 6 bases at V and 0 bases at J, with 10 bases in the middle. Germline V CDR1 and CDR2: SQVTM, ANQGSEA. This CDR3 spans 13 amino acids. The CDR3 coding sequence is TGCAGCGTCCGGACCCTTAGCACAGATACGCAGTATTTT. Its translation is CSVRTLSTDTQYF.

This clonotype was counted ten times or more. The chain is built from TRBV29-1 and TRBJ2-1; D perhaps matches TRBD2 (5 bases). The length of the CDR3 is 11 residues. Between the trimmed V and J ends, which lost 8 bases and 9 bases, there was a span of 14 bases. Germline loops: CDR1 SQVTM, CDR2 ANQGSEA. The CDR3, as DNA: TGCAGCTCAAGTGCGGGCACTGAGCAGTTCTTC. This translates into CSSSAGTEQFF.

V and J are TRBV6-2 or TRBV6-3 and TRBJ1-4; D might be TRBD1 (5 bases). The CDR3 has 15 amino acids. CDR1 MNHEY and CDR2 SVGEGT come from the germline V gene. With 2 bases removed from V and 7 bases from J, the gap between germline ends came to 14 bases. CDR3 amino acids: CASSYAGREGEKLFF. In nucleotides, the CDR3 is TGTGCCAGCAGTTACGCGGGCAGGGAGGGTGAAAAACTGTTTTTT.

This clonotype was seen only a few times. This chain uses TRBV4-1 with TRBJ2-7; no firm D call. With 1 base removed from V and 4 bases from J, the gap between germline ends came to 14 bases. The length of the CDR3 is 15 residues. The germline V gene has CDR1 MGHRA and CDR2 YSYEKL. The chain's CDR3 is CASSQGIGPPYEQYF. CDR3 coding DNA: TGCGCCAGCAGCCAAGGCATAGGACCACCTTACGAGCAGTACTTC.

In this sample, this clonotype turned up many times. The chain links TRBV7-9 to TRBJ1-1; D remains unclear. Germline V gives CDR1 SEHNR, CDR2 FQNEAQ (reference sequence). V lost 7 bases and J 3 bases, leaving 12 bases between the germline ends. The CDR3 runs 13 residues. CDR3 region: CASTDDRYTEAFF. CDR3 DNA: TGTGCCAGCACCGACGACCGATACACTGAAGCTTTCTTT.

This clonotype was counted only a few times. The chain couples TRBV12-5 to TRBJ2-1; 7 bases line up with TRBD1. CDR3 length equals 13 residues. With V trimmed by 0 bases and J by 9 bases, 2 bases remained unmatched. CDR1 is LGHNT, CDR2 FRNRAP, per germline. As DNA, the CDR3 is TGTGCTAGTGGTTTGGTAGCAGGGGGTGAGCAGTTCTTC. Amino acids: CASGLVAGGEQFF.

This clonotype was recorded many times. The J gene is TRBJ2-7, the V gene TRBV27, with a possible D match to TRBD2 (6 bases). Deletions cut 3 bases from V and 5 bases from J, with 17 bases between. Germline V gives CDR1 MNHEY, CDR2 SMNVEV (reference sequence). The length of the CDR3 is 15 residues. CDR3 sequence reads: CASSLLGGRLHEQYF. The CDR3 coding sequence is TGTGCCAGCAGTTTGTTAGGAGGGAGATTGCACGAGCAGTACTTC.

This clonotype was found a few times. CDR3 nucleotide sequence: TGTGCCAGCTCACCAATCAAGGGGCCTCAAGCTAACTATGGCTACACCTTC. Amino acids: CASSPIKGPQANYGYTF. The chain couples TRBV18 to TRBJ1-2, with D possibly TRBD1 on 5 matching bases. Germline V gives CDR1 KGHSH, CDR2 LQKENI. Trimming shortened V by 2 bases and J by 0 bases, and 16 bases separated the two germline ends. The CDR3 is 17 residues long.

The chain recombines TRBV5-6 with TRBJ2-3; TRBD1 aligns across 10 bases. The CDR3 length is 15 residues. Looked up from germline, CDR1 is SGHDT and CDR2 is YYEEEE. Trimming cost V 6 bases and J 6 bases; bases outside gene matches: 10. In DNA, the CDR3 is TGTGCCAGCAACTTTCGACAGGGGGCCGGTGATACGCAGTATTTT. It specifies CASNFRQGAGDTQYF.

In its sample, this clonotype was seen many times. V gene TRBV29-1 combines with J gene TRBJ2-7; 11 nucleotides agree with TRBD1. The germline CDR1 and CDR2 sequences are SQVTM and ANQGSEA. After removal of 4 bases from V and 2 bases from J, the junction contained 10 bases not matched to a gene. CDR3 length: 16 amino acids. The CDR3 DNA follows: TGCAGCGTTGTCGGTATGGAGGGACAGGGGGCCTACGAGCAGTACTTC. This codes for CSVVGMEGQGAYEQYF.

This clonotype was found a few times. The gene calls are TRBV9 and TRBJ2-6; D not resolved. The CDR3 totals 17 residues. V lost 0 bases to trimming and J lost 8 bases, with 18 bases between them. Germline CDR1 SGDLS, CDR2 YYNGEE. For the CDR3, the DNA is TGTGCCAGCAGCGTAGGTGCGGCGGCCTCATTGACCAACGTCCTGACTTTC. It is translated as CASSVGAAASLTNVLTF.

The chain carries TRBV10-3 and TRBJ1-2; D gene unclear. The V end was cut by 1 base, the J end by 10 bases, with 7 bases between. Germline V gene lookup returns CDR1 ENHRY and CDR2 SYGVKD. The CDR3 length is 11 residues. The CDR3 reads CAISEFGDYTF. CDR3 nucleotides: TGTGCCATCAGTGAGTTTGGCGACTACACCTTC.

Ten or more counts support this clonotype. The chain combines TRBV29-1 with TRBJ1-1; 7 bases match TRBD1. Germline V gene sequence: CDR1 SQVTM, CDR2 ANQGSEA. The ends lost 5 bases at V and 1 base at J; junction bases unmatched: 4. The CDR3 length is 13 residues. CDR3 nucleotides: TGCAGCGTTACAGGGGTGGCGAACACTGAAGCTTTCTTT. Protein sequence: CSVTGVANTEAFF.

This clonotype was detected many times. This chain links TRBV6-1 with TRBJ1-3; D ambiguous. Trimming left V 5 bases short and J 3 bases short, with 8 bases between. Germline assignment: CDR1 MNHNS and CDR2 SASEGT. The CDR3 is 13 residues long. Written as DNA, the CDR3 is TGTGCCAGCAGTTCCACAGTTGGAAACACCATATATTTT. It encodes CASSSTVGNTIYF.

The rearrangement links TRBV20-1 to TRBJ2-3; TRBD2 matches at 9 bases. V was clipped by 0 bases and J by 0 bases; unmatched bases: 4. The length of the CDR3 is 16 residues. Germline V gives CDR1 DFQATT, CDR2 SNEGSKA (reference sequence). The CDR3 spells CSARDWLAGSTDTQYF. Here the CDR3 DNA reads TGCAGTGCTAGAGATTGGCTAGCGGGAAGCACAGATACGCAGTATTTT.

This clonotype was found many times. V is TRBV11-2 and J is TRBJ1-1, with D perhaps matching TRBD1 (5 bases). This CDR3 has 13 amino acids. CDR1 SGHAT and CDR2 FQNNGV come from the germline V gene. Deletions cut 8 bases from V and 10 bases from J, with 20 bases between. The CDR3 is CASGDLQRVGAFF. Here the CDR3 DNA reads TGTGCCAGCGGGGACCTTCAGCGGGTCGGAGCTTTCTTT.

This clonotype was seen a few times. This CDR3 reads CATRDPGGENGELFF. In DNA, the CDR3 is TGTGCCACCAGAGACCCAGGGGGGGAGAACGGGGAGCTGTTTTTT. V gene TRBV24-1 combines with J gene TRBJ2-2, with D perhaps matching TRBD1 or TRBD2 (7 bases each). Trimming left V 7 bases short and J 7 bases short, with 18 bases between. The germline CDR1 and CDR2 sequences are KGHDR and SFDVKD. The CDR3 sequence is 15 residues long.

This clonotype was found many times. V is TRBV20-1 and J is TRBJ1-1, with TRBD1 matching 11 bases. Looked up from germline, CDR1 is DFQATT and CDR2 is SNEGSKA (reference sequence). CDR3 length: 14 amino acids. The J segment lost 6 bases and the V segment lost 1 base, leaving 4 bases of the junction unmatched. In nucleotides, the CDR3 is TGCAGTGCTAGAGGCCAGGGACAGGGGGCTGAAGCTTTCTTT. This translates into CSARGQGQGAEAFF.

This clonotype has ten or more counts. The chain links TRBV28 to TRBJ2-7, with 8 bases fitting TRBD1. The CDR3 is 16 residues long. The ends lost 5 bases at V and 2 bases at J; junction bases unmatched: 11. Germline V gene lookup returns CDR1 MDHEN and CDR2 SYDVKM. The CDR3 here is CASSTPQGGSPYEQYF. CDR3 nucleotide sequence: TGTGCCAGCAGTACGCCACAGGGGGGCAGTCCCTACGAGCAGTACTTC. Complete variable domain (other parts from reference TRBV28 and TRBJ2-7): DVKVTQSSRYLVKRTGEKVFLECVQDMDHENMFWYRQDPGLGLRLIYFSYDVKMKEKGDIPEGYSVSREKKERFSLILESASTNQTSMYLCASSTPQGGSPYEQYFGPGTRLTVT.

At least ten counts were recorded for this clonotype. This sequence joins TRBV11-3 and TRBJ2-1, with 7 bases identical to TRBD2. V was pared by 5 bases and J by 1 base, with 14 bases of the junction left unmatched. CDR3 length: 18 amino acids. Germline-derived CDR1 and CDR2 are SGHNT and YENEEA. The CDR3 is CASSTDRAGVVSYNEQFF. In DNA form, the CDR3 reads TGTGCCAGCAGCACAGATAGGGCGGGAGTAGTATCCTACAATGAGCAGTTCTTC.

On this clonotype: Since a much larger clone is just one base distant, this may be a read error. The chain combines TRBV7-2 with TRBJ2-1; the D is unclear. This CDR3 contains 15 residues. The V and J ends lost 3 bases and 8 bases respectively, with 17 bases between them. Germline V gene data show CDR1 as SGHTA and CDR2 as FQGNSA. The CDR3 loop reads CASSLITTACHEQFF. Here the CDR3 DNA reads TGTGCCAGCAGCTTGATTACGACTGCGTGTCATGAGCAGTTCTTC. The whole variable domain, remainder taken from reference TRBV7-2 and TRBJ2-1, is GAGVSQSPSNKVTEKGKDVELRCDPISGHTALYWYRQSLGQGLEFLIYFQGNSAPDKSGLPSDRFSAERTGGSVSTLTIQRTQQEDSAVYLCASSLITTACHEQFFGPGTRLTVL.